This passage covers 11 T cell receptor beta chains from one sample sequenced in a study of blood T cell repertoires in COVID-19. The protocol was immunoSEQ multiplex PCR, while the TCRdb copy is restricted to in-frame clones and leaves out a portion. Of about 210,000 clones in the sample, approximately 84% were seen once. Material for sequencing was peripheral blood. The receptors derive from a woman between 50 and 59 years old with active or convalescent COVID-19.

V gene TRBV28 combines with J gene TRBJ2-1, with 8 bases that match TRBD1. The CDR3 runs to 16 residues. CDR1 and CDR2 (germline): MDHEN, SYDVKM. Trimming at V came to 4 bases and at J to 2 bases, leaving 7 bases not matched to a gene. CDR3 sequence reads: CASSSIGQGPYNEQFF. The DNA of the CDR3 is TGTGCCAGCAGTTCCATAGGACAGGGCCCCTACAATGAGCAGTTCTTC. Full variable domain (remainder filled in from reference TRBV28 and TRBJ2-1): DVKVTQSSRYLVKRTGEKVFLECVQDMDHENMFWYRQDPGLGLRLIYFSYDVKMKEKGDIPEGYSVSREKKERFSLILESASTNQTSMYLCASSSIGQGPYNEQFFGPGTRLTVL.

The chain recombines TRBV7-2 with TRBJ2-3, with 8 bases identical to TRBD1. The CDR3 is 15 residues long. CDR1 and CDR2 from the germline V gene are SGHTA and FQGNSA. Germline trimming cut 4 bases from V and 1 base from J; bases unmatched to any gene: 4. CDR3 bases: TGTGCCAGCAGCTCGGACAGGGTTCGCACAGATACGCAGTATTTT. Translation: CASSSDRVRTDTQYF.

The chain recombines TRBV28 with TRBJ2-1; 11 bases agree with TRBD2. Looked up from germline, CDR1 is MDHEN and CDR2 is SYDVKM. J gave up 5 bases and V 4 bases, and 10 bases lay outside the gene matches. There are 17 residues in the CDR3. CDR3 sequence reads: CASSWTVLAGENNEQFF. Written as DNA, the CDR3 is TGTGCCAGCAGTTGGACTGTACTAGCGGGAGAGAACAATGAGCAGTTCTTC.

The chain combines TRBV24-1 with TRBJ2-5; D ambiguous. Trimming stripped 0 bases from V and 1 base from J, with 5 bases between. The CDR3 runs 14 residues. CDR1 KGHDR and CDR2 SFDVKD come from the germline V gene. The CDR3 DNA is TGTGCCACCAGTGATTTGAACAGCCAAGAGACCCAGTACTTC. It codes for CATSDLNSQETQYF.

The gene calls are TRBV12-3 or TRBV12-4 and TRBJ1-1; D gene ambiguous. Trimming cost V 7 bases and J 5 bases, with 11 bases left between them. The CDR3 runs to 12 residues. The CDR3 reads CASKLSGTEAFF. The CDR3 coding sequence is TGTGCCAGCAAACTTTCGGGAACTGAAGCTTTCTTT.

This clone has just a few counts. This CDR3 reads CASSYSLWGDTEAFF. Here the CDR3 DNA reads TGTGCCAGCAGTTACTCCTTATGGGGAGACACTGAAGCTTTCTTT. The chain joins TRBV6-5 to TRBJ1-1; D unclear. The germline gives CDR1 MNHEY, CDR2 SVGAGI. The V end lost 0 bases, the J end lost 3 bases, and 11 bases lay between the germline ends. The CDR3 is 15 residues long.

Concerning this clone itself: This sample also contains other DNA sequences that code for the same CDR3. The CDR3 spells CASSEGTGSGYGYTF. Written as DNA, the CDR3 is TGTGCCAGCAGTGAAGGGACAGGATCAGGCTATGGCTACACCTTC. The chain links TRBV2 to TRBJ1-2, with 7 bases aligning to TRBD1. Trimming took 1 base from V and 4 from J; bases not matched to a gene: 6. The CDR3 spans 15 residues. The germline V gene encodes CDR1 SNHLY and CDR2 FYNNEI.

The chain combines TRBV7-2 with TRBJ1-1, with D maybe TRBD1 (6 bases). This CDR3 contains 14 residues. CDR1 SGHTA and CDR2 FQGNSA come from the germline V gene. The V and J ends lost 2 bases and 8 bases respectively, with 15 bases between them. The CDR3 nucleotides read TGTGCCAGCAGCTTAACAGGGACCCAGAAAGAAGCTTTCTTT. It yields the protein CASSLTGTQKEAFF.

This clone was counted once. The rearrangement uses TRBV6-5 and TRBJ2-5, with 14 bases aligning to TRBD2. V was clipped by 10 bases and J by 6 bases; unmatched bases: 7. There are 14 residues in the CDR3. Germline lookup yields CDR1 MNHEY and CDR2 SVGAGI. CDR3 in DNA: TGTGCCACGTCCGGGACTAGCGGGAGAAAGACCCAGTACTTC. It codes for CATSGTSGRKTQYF.

V usage is TRBV14 and J usage is TRBJ1-2; 11 nucleotides agree with TRBD1. CDR1 and CDR2 from the germline V gene are SGHDN and FVKESK. The CDR3 totals 14 residues. Unmatched junction bases numbered 0, after V lost 4 bases and J lost 2 bases. Here the CDR3 DNA reads TGTGCCAGCAGCCGGGACAGGGGGAACTATGGCTACACCTTC. Translation gives CASSRDRGNYGYTF.

V usage is TRBV11-3 and J usage is TRBJ2-1; D perhaps matches TRBD2 (6 bases). The CDR3 is made up of 16 amino acids. Germline CDR1 reads SGHNT; CDR2 reads YENEEA. V was cut by 0 bases and J by 4 bases, with 13 bases left in between. CDR3 DNA sequence: TGTGCCAGCAGCTTAGATGCGGGGTCCCTATACAATGAGCAGTTCTTC. It translates to CASSLDAGSLYNEQFF.